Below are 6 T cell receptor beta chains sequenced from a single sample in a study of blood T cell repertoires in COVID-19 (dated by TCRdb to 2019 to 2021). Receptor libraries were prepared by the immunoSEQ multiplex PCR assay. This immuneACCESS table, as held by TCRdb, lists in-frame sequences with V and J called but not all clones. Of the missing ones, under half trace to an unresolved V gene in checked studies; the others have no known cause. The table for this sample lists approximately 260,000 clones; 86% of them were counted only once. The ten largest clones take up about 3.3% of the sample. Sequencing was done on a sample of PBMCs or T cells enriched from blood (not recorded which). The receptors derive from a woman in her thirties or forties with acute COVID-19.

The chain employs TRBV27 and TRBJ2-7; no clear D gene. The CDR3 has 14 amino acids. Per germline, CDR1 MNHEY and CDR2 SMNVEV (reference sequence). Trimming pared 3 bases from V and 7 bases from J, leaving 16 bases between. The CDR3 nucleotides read TGTGCCAGCAGTTTTTATTCGGCGCAGACTGAGCAGTACTTC. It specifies CASSFYSAQTEQYF.

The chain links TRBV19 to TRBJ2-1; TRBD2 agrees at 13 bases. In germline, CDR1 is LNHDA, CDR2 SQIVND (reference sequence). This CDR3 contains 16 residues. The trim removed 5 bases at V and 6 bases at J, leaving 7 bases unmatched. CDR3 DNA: TGTGCCAGTAGTCCCCTACTAGCGGGAGGGATCAATGAGCAGTTCTTC. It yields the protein CASSPLLAGGINEQFF.

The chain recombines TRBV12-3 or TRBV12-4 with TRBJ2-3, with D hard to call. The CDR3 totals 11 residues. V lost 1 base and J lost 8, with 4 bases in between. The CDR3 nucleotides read TGTGCCAGCAGTTTAGGAGGTACGCAGTATTTT. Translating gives CASSLGGTQYF.

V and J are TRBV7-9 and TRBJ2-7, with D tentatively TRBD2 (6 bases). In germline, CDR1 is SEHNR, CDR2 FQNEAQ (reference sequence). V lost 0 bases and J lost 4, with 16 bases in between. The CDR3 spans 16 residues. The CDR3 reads CASSLALAGIPYEQYF. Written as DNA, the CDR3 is TGTGCCAGCAGCTTAGCGCTCGCGGGGATTCCTTACGAGCAGTACTTC.

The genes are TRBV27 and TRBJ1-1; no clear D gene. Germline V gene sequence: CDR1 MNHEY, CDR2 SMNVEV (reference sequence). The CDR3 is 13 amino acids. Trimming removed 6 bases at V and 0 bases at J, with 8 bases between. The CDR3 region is CASRRNLNTEAFF. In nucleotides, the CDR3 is TGTGCCAGCAGGCGGAACTTGAACACTGAAGCTTTCTTT.

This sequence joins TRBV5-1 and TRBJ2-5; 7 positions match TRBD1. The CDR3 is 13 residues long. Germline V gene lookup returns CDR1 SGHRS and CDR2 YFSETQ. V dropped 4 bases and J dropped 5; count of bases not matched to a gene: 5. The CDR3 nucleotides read TGCGCCAGCAGCCCCAGGGGGTGGGAGACCCAGTACTTC. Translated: CASSPRGWETQYF.